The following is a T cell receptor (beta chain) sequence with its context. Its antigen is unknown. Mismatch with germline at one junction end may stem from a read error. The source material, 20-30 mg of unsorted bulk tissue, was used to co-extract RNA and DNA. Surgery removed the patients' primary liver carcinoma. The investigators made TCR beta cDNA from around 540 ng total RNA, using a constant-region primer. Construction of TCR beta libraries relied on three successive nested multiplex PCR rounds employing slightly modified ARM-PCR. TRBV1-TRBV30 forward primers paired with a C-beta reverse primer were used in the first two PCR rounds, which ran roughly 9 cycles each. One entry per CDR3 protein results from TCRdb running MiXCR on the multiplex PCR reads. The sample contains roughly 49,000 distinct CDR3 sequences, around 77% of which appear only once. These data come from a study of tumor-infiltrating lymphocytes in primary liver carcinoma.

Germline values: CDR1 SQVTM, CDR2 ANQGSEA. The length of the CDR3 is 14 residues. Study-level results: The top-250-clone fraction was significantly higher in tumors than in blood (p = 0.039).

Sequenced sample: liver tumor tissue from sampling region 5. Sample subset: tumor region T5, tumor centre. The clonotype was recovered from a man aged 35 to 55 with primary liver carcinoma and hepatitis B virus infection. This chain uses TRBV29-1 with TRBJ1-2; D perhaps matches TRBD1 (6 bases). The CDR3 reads CSVKFGQSNYDYTF. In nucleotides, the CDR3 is TGCAGTGTCAAGTTTGGACAGTCGAACTATGACTACACCTTC.